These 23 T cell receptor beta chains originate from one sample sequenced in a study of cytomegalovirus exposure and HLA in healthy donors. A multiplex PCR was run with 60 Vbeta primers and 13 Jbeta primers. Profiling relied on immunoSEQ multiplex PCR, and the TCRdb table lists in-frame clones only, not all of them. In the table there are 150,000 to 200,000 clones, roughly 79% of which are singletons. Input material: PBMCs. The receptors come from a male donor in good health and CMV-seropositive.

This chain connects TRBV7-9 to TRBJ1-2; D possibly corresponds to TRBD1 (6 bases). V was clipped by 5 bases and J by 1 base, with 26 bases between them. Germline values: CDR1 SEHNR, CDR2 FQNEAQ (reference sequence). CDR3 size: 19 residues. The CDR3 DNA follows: TGTGCCAGCAGCCCACACTTGCGACTGACTTCGGACAGTAACTATGGCTACACCTTC. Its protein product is CASSPHLRLTSDSNYGYTF.

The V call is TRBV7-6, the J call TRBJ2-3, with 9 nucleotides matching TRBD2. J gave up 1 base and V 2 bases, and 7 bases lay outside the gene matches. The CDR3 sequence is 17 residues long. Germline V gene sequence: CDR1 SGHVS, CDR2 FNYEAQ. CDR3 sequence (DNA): TGTGCCAGCAGCTTAACGGGAGCGGGGGGACGCACAGATACGCAGTATTTT. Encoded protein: CASSLTGAGGRTDTQYF. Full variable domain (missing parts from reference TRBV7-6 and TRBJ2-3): GAGVSQSPRYKVTKRGQDVALRCDPISGHVSLYWYRQALGQGPEFLTYFNYEAQQDKSGLPNDRFSAERPEGSISTLTIQRTEQRDSAMYRCASSLTGAGGRTDTQYFGPGTRLTVL.

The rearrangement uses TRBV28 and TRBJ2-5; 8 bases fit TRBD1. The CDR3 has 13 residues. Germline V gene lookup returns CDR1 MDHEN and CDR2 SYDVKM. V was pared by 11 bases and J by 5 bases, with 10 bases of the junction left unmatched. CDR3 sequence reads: CASGRGRSETQYF. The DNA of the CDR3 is TGTGCCTCGGGCAGGGGGCGGTCGGAGACCCAGTACTTC.

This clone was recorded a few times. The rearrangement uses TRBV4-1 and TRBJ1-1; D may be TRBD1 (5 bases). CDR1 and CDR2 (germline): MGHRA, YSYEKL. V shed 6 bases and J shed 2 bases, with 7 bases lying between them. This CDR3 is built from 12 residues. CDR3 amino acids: CASRQVNTEAFF. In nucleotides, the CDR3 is TGCGCCAGCAGACAGGTTAACACTGAAGCTTTCTTT.

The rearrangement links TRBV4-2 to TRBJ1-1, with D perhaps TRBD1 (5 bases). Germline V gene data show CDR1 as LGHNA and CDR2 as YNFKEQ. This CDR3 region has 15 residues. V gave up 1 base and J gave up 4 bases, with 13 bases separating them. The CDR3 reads CASSQGKGVSTEAFF. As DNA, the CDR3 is TGTGCCAGCAGCCAAGGAAAAGGGGTGAGCACTGAAGCTTTCTTT.

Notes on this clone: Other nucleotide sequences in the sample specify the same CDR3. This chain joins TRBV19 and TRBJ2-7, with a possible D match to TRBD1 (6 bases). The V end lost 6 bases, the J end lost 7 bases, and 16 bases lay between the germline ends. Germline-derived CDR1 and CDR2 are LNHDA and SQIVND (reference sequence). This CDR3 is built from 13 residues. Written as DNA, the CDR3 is TGTGCCAGTAGGCCGGGACAACCCTCGGAGCAGTACTTC. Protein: CASRPGQPSEQYF. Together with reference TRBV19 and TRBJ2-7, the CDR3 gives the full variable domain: DGGITQSPKYLFRKEGQNVTLSCEQNLNHDAMYWYRQDPGQGLRLIYYSQIVNDFQKGDIAEGYSVSREKKESFPLTVTSAQKNPTAFYLCASRPGQPSEQYFGPGTRLTVT.

The DNA for the CDR3 is TGTGCCAGCAGGCTACTAGCGGCTAGCACAGATACGCAGTATTTT. It is translated as CASRLLAASTDTQYF. The chain combines TRBV2 with TRBJ2-3; 8 nucleotides line up with TRBD2. V lost 6 bases and J lost 0; bases outside the gene matches: 5. There are 15 residues in the CDR3. Looked up from germline, CDR1 is SNHLY and CDR2 is FYNNEI.

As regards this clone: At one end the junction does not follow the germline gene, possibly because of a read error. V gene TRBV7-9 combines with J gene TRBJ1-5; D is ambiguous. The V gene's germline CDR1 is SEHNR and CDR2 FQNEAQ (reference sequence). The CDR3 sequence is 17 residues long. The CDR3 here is CSSSLGSGEGGDQPQHF. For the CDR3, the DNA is TGTTCCAGCAGCCTAGGATCTGGGGAAGGCGGGGATCAGCCCCAGCATTTT. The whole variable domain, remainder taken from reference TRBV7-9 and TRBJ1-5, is DTGVSQNPRHKITKRGQNVTFRCDPISEHNRLYWYRQTLGQGPEFLTYFQNEAQLEKSRLLSDRFSAERPKGSFSTLEIQRTEQGDSAMYLCSSSLGSGEGGDQPQHFGDGTRLSIL.

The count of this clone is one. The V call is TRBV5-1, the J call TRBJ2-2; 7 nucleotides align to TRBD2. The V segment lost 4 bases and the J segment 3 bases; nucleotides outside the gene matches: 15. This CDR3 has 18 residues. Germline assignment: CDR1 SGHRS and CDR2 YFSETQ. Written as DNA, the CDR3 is TGCGCCAGCAGCAAAGGACTAGGCCCCTCCATACACACCGGGGAGCTGTTTTTT. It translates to CASSKGLGPSIHTGELFF.

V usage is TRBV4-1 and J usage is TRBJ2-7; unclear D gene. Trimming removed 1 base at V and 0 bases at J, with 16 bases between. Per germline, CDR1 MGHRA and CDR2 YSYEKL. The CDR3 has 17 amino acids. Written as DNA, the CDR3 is TGCGCCAGCAGCCAAGTTATTGGAGACGCGCGCTCCTACGAGCAGTACTTC. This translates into CASSQVIGDARSYEQYF.

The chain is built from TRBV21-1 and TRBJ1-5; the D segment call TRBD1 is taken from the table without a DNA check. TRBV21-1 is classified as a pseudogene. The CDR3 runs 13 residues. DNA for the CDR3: TGTGCCAGTACAGGGGGCGCGAATCAGCCCCAGCATTTT. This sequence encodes CASTGGANQPQHF.

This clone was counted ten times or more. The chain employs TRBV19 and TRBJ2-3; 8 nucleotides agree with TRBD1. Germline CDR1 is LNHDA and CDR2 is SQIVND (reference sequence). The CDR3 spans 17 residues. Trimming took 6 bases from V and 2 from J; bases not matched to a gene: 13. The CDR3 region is CASSGQGALPNTDTQYF. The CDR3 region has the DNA TGTGCCAGTAGCGGGCAGGGGGCTCTCCCTAACACAGATACGCAGTATTTT. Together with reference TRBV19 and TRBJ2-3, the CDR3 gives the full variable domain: DGGITQSPKYLFRKEGQNVTLSCEQNLNHDAMYWYRQDPGQGLRLIYYSQIVNDFQKGDIAEGYSVSREKKESFPLTVTSAQKNPTAFYLCASSGQGALPNTDTQYFGPGTRLTVL.

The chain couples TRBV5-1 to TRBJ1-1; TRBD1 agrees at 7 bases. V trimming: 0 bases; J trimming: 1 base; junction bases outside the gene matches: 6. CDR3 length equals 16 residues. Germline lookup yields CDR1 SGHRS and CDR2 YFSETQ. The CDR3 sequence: CASSLGGRGTNTEAFF. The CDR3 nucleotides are TGCGCCAGCAGCTTGGGTGGCAGGGGGACGAACACTGAAGCTTTCTTT.

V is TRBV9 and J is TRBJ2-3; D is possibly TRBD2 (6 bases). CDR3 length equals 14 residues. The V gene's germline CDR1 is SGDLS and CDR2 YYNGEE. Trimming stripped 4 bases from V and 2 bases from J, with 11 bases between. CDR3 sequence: CASSSGLNTDTQYF. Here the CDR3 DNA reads TGTGCCAGCAGCTCAGGACTAAACACAGATACGCAGTATTTT.

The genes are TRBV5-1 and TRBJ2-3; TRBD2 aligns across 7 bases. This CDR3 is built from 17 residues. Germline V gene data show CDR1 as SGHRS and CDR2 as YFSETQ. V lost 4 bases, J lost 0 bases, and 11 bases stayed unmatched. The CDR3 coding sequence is TGCGCCAGCAGCCCCCTTAGCGGGTCTGCTAGCACAGATACGCAGTATTTT. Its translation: CASSPLSGSASTDTQYF.

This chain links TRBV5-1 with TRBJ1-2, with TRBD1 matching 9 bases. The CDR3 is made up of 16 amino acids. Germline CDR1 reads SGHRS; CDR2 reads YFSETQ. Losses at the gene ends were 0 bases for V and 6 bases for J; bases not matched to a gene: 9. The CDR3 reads CASSLAYRGQKNGYTF. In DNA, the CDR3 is TGCGCCAGCAGCTTGGCATACAGGGGGCAAAAAAATGGCTACACCTTC.

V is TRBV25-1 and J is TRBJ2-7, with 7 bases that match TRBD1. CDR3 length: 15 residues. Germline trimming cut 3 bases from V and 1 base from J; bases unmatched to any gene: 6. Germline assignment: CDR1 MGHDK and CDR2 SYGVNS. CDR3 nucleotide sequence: TGTGCCAGCAGTGAGGGCAGGGGGTATTCCTACGAGCAGTACTTC. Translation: CASSEGRGYSYEQYF.

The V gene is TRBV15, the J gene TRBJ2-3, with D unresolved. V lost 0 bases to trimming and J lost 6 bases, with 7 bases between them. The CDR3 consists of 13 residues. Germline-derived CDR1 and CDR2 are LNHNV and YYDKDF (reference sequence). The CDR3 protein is CATSREIRDTQYF. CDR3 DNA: TGTGCCACCAGCAGAGAGATCAGGGATACGCAGTATTTT.

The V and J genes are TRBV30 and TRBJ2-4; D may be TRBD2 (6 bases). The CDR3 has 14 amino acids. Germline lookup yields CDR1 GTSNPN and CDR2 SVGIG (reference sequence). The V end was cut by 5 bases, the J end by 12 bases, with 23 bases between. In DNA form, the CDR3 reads TGTGCCTGGGTGAACAAGGGAGGTGAAGAGAATCAGTACTTC. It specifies CAWVNKGGEENQYF.

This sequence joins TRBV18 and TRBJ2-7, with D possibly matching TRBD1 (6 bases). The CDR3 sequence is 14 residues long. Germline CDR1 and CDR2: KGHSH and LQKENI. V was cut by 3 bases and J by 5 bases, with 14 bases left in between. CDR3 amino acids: CASSPRQAPHEQYF. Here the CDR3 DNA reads TGTGCCAGCTCACCTAGACAGGCTCCCCACGAGCAGTACTTC.

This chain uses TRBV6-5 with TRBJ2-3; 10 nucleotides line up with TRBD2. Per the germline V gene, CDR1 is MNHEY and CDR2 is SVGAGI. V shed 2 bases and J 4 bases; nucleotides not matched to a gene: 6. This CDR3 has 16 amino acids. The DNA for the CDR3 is TGTGCCAGCAGTTACGAATTAGCGGGGGGAGCAGATACGCAGTATTTT. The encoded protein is CASSYELAGGADTQYF.

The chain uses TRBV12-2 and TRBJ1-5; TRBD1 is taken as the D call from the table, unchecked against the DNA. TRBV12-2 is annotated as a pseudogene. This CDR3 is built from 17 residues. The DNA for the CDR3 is TGTGCAAGTCGCTTAGTCCTAACCCTGGACAGCAAACAGCCCCAGCATTTT. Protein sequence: CASRLVLTLDSKQPQHF.

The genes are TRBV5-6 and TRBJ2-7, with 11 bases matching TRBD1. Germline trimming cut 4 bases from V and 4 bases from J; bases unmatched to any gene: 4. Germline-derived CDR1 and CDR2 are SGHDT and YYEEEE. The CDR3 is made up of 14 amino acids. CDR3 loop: CASSLGTGGYEQYF. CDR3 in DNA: TGTGCCAGCAGCCTGGGGACAGGGGGGTACGAGCAGTACTTC.